The rows below give T cell receptor beta chains drawn from one sample of a study of cytomegalovirus exposure and HLA in healthy donors. Some clones are missing from TCRdb's copy, which holds only in-frame ones; the method was immunoSEQ multiplex PCR. Here the sample spans roughly 130,000 clones, 70% to 80% being singletons. The source material was PBMCs. The source is a woman aged 60-75 years in good health and CMV-seropositive. Both conserved end residues are part of each CDR3.

j_gene,v_gene,CDR3aa
TRBJ2-5,TRBV7-2,CASSPGTSLQETQYF
TRBJ1-2,TRBV7-9,CASSDSPGGGVGYGYTF
TRBJ2-2,TRBV7-6,CASSLGAGVNTGELFF
TRBJ1-2,TRBV6-1,CASRVTGPNYGYTF
TRBJ1-1,TRBV19,CASSAQGNTEAFF
TRBJ2-5,TRBV28,CASMGQPQETQYF
TRBJ2-7,TRBV18,CASSPPQGPLSGEQYF
TRBJ1-5,TRBV15,CATSNSRGGNQPQHF
TRBJ1-1,TRBV6-5,CASRADRNTEAFF
TRBJ1-2,TRBV5-1,CASFPDPGTGGNYGYTF
TRBJ1-4,TRBV5-6,CASSLGQGYLEKLFF
TRBJ1-2,TRBV6-5,CASRETGSIEGYTF
TRBJ2-5,TRBV18,CASSPMQAGKGQETQYF
TRBJ2-7,TRBV20-1,CSAWASYEQYF
TRBJ2-7,TRBV7-9,CASSEPGTGGEQYF
TRBJ1-1,TRBV2,CAANEWNTEAFF
TRBJ1-5,TRBV27,CASSLYGGYSNQPQHF
TRBJ1-3,TRBV4-1,CASSQGQSSGRSGNTIYF
TRBJ2-2,TRBV6-5,CASSYGGRGLSGELFF
NA,TRBV29-1,CSVLSGGLYEQYF
TRBJ2-6,TRBV19,CASTGGISGANVLTF
TRBJ2-1,TRBV13,CASSSPSGGPHNEQFF
TRBJ2-5,TRBV19,CASSIGATGRGETQYF
TRBJ1-1,TRBV6-5,CASRDQTAMNTEAFF
TRBJ2-1,TRBV11-3,CASSPVAGGLGEQFF
TRBJ1-2,TRBV19,CASSFPTGGDYGYTF
TRBJ1-6,TRBV28,CASTLGPGESFGNSPLHF
TRBJ1-2,TRBV5-1,CASSSTGIYGYTF
NA,TRBV12-5,CASGLVNEQYF
TRBJ2-7,TRBV27,CASSLFSGASYEQYF
TRBJ1-4,TRBV5-6,CASSLGHSNEKLFF
TRBJ1-1,TRBV11-2,CASARGRGNTEAFF
TRBJ1-3,TRBV4-1,CASSQVAGKAGNTIYF
TRBJ2-7,TRBV9,CATRQGLAGGRVYF
TRBJ1-4,TRBV15,CATSRGWTGSTNEKLFF
TRBJ1-2,TRBV6-1,CASSLQGHLSYGYTF
TRBJ1-2,TRBV7-3,CASSSPDRAGVLGGYTF
TRBJ2-7,TRBV4-1,CASSQESSGSGYEQYF
TRBJ1-1,TRBV30,CAWTGVREGTGNTEAFF
TRBJ1-5,TRBV27,CASSEGAGVGQPQHF
TRBJ2-3,TRBV27,CASGQGASTDTQYF
TRBJ1-5,TRBV30,CAWSYRAPSNQPQHF